This T cell receptor (beta chain) was obtained from a study of CD8 T cells in Susac syndrome. The ends lost 8 bases at V and 3 bases at J; junction bases unmatched: 5. CDR1 LNHDA and CDR2 SQIVND come from the germline V gene (reference sequence). This CDR3 has 14 residues. TEMRA cells were FACS-enriched, unlike CD8+ and CD4+ T cells, which were negatively isolated. It was with random hexamers that about 0.45 to 1 ug RNA was reverse transcribed. Across 54 Vbeta and 13 Jbeta, immunoSEQ multiplex PCR amplified TCR beta CDR3. Using its own MiXCR run on the immunoSEQ multiplex PCR reads, TCRdb lists one record per CDR3 protein. Here the sample spans some 200,000 distinct CDR3 sequences, around 96% being singletons.

This clonotype was obtained from a human donor with multiple sclerosis. Sequenced: CD4+ T cells from PBMCs. V and J are TRBV19 and TRBJ2-2; 8 bases are shared with TRBD2. The CDR3 here is CASLQREYTGELFF. DNA for the CDR3: TGTGCCAGTCTCCAGCGGGAGTACACCGGGGAGCTGTTTTTT.